This T cell receptor beta chain originates from a study of blood T cells in healthy people across ages. Study outcomes and limitations: In long-lived donors, naive CD4+ cell counts and diversity exceeded those of aged donors.

The CDR3 length is 15 residues. The V gene's germline CDR1 is KGHDR and CDR2 SFDVKD. Trimming removed 3 bases from V and 4 bases from J; junction bases left unmatched: 3. A sample-barcoded 5' primer and a J-beta primer mix were used in a second PCR of about 7 to 12 cycles. TCRdb called the 5' RACE reads again in MiXCR, with one record for every CDR3 protein. The table includes 730,000 or so distinct CDR3 sequences, roughly 41% detected once. The table lists this clonotype with a few counts. The antigen is undetermined. Sequenced material: blood. This clonotype was sampled from a man older than 75 in good health. This sequence joins TRBV24-1 and TRBJ2-1; TRBD1 agrees at 9 bases. CDR3 bases: TGTGCCACCAGTGATGATGGGACAGGGTACAATGAGCAGTTCTTC. Translated, it gives CATSDDGTGYNEQFF.